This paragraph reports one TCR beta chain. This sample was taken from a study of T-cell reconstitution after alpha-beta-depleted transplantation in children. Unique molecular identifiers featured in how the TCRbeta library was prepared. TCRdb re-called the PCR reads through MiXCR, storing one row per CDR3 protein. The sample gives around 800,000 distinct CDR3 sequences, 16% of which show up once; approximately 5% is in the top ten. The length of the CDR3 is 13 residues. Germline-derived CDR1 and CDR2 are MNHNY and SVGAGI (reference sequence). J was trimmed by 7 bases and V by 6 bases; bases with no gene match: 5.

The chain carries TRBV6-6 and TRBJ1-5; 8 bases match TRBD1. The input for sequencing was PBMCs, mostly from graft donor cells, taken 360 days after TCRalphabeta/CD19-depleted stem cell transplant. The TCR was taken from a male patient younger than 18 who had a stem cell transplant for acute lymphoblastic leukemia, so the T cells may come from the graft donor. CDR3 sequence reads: CASRDREGQPQHF. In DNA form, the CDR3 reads TGTGCCAGCAGGGACAGGGAGGGCCAGCCCCAGCATTTT.